One and the same sample provided the 30 T cell receptor beta chains below, sequenced in a study of T cell responses to AZD1222 COVID-19 vaccine. Sequenced by immunoSEQ multiplex PCR; TCRdb stores in-frame clones only, minus some. The sample consists of 90,000 to 150,000 clones, over 75% of them appearing once. The input for sequencing was peripheral blood, taken on day 0 of AZD1222 vaccination. The receptors were gathered from an adult in good health.

The CDR3 protein is CASSLSFYNSPLHF. CDR3 coding DNA: TGTGCCAGCAGTCTCAGTTTCTATAATTCACCCCTCCACTTT. The V and J genes are TRBV7-3 and TRBJ1-6; D uncertain. This CDR3 contains 14 residues. Germline V CDR1 and CDR2: SGHTA, FQGTGA. Trimming left V 6 bases short and J 3 bases short, with 9 bases between. Full variable domain (remainder filled in from reference TRBV7-3 and TRBJ1-6): GAGVSQTPSNKVTEKGKYVELRCDPISGHTALYWYRQSLGQGPEFLIYFQGTGAADDSGLPNDRFFAVRPEGSVSTLKIQRTERGDSAVYLCASSLSFYNSPLHFGNGTRLTVT.

V usage is TRBV5-1 and J usage is TRBJ2-3, with 8 bases matching TRBD2. V trimming: 4 bases; J trimming: 6 bases; junction bases outside the gene matches: 7. The CDR3 sequence is 14 residues long. CDR1 and CDR2 (germline): SGHRS, YFSETQ. CDR3: CASSTGLAEDTQYF. CDR3 nucleotides: TGCGCCAGCAGCACAGGACTAGCCGAGGATACGCAGTATTTT.

This chain uses TRBV18 with TRBJ2-7; D is possibly TRBD1 or TRBD2 (7 bases each). V was clipped by 2 bases and J by 1 base, with 12 bases between them. This CDR3 spans 15 amino acids. Per germline, CDR1 KGHSH and CDR2 LQKENI. The CDR3 coding sequence is TGTGCCAGCTCACCAATCCAGGGGGGGTCCTACGAGCAGTACTTC. This translates into CASSPIQGGSYEQYF.

The V gene is TRBV5-4, the J gene TRBJ1-6; TRBD1 matches at 9 bases. Germline assignment: CDR1 SGHNT and CDR2 YYREEE (reference sequence). The CDR3 has 14 amino acids. Trimming at V came to 5 bases and at J to 8 bases, leaving 5 bases not matched to a gene. As DNA, the CDR3 is TGTGCCAGCAGGCCGGGACAGGGTGATTCACCCCTCCACTTT. This encodes CASRPGQGDSPLHF.

The rearrangement links TRBV10-1 to TRBJ2-1, with TRBD2 matching 10 bases. The CDR3 loop spans 17 amino acids. V gave up 6 bases and J gave up 6 bases; unmatched junction bases: 14. Germline values: CDR1 WNHNN, CDR2 SYGVQD (reference sequence). The CDR3 spells CASSDSWTSGDPNEQFF. For the CDR3, the DNA is TGCGCCAGCAGCGACTCCTGGACTAGCGGAGACCCCAATGAGCAGTTCTTC.

The rearrangement links TRBV28 to TRBJ2-1; tentatively, D is TRBD1 (6 bases). The V and J ends lost 8 bases and 4 bases respectively, with 18 bases between them. The V gene's germline CDR1 is MDHEN and CDR2 SYDVKM. The CDR3 extends over 15 amino acids. The CDR3 coding sequence is TGTGCCAGCGGCCTTTTGGACAGACGGTACAATGAGCAGTTCTTC. Translated, it gives CASGLLDRRYNEQFF.

Here the CDR3 reads CASSRAGQGNEKLFF. As DNA, the CDR3 is TGCGCCAGCAGCCGAGCGGGACAGGGGAATGAAAAACTGTTTTTT. J is TRBJ1-4 and V is TRBV4-1, with 10 bases aligning to TRBD1. The CDR3 is made up of 15 amino acids. Germline values: CDR1 MGHRA, CDR2 YSYEKL. Unmatched junction bases numbered 4, after V lost 4 bases and J lost 5 bases.

The V and J genes are TRBV12-3 or TRBV12-4 and TRBJ2-7; possibly TRBD1 for D (6 bases). CDR3 length: 13 amino acids. The V gene lost 2 bases and the J gene lost 3 bases, with 8 bases spanning the gap. The CDR3, as DNA: TGTGCCAGCAGTTTACGGGACAACTACGAGCAGTACTTC. This gives the protein CASSLRDNYEQYF.

The rearrangement joins TRBV6-5 to TRBJ1-2; 11 positions agree with TRBD1. The CDR3 sequence is 13 residues long. V lost 4 bases to trimming and J lost 8 bases; unmatched junction nucleotides: 3. CDR1 and CDR2 from the germline V gene are MNHEY and SVGAGI. The CDR3 DNA reads TGTGCCAGCAGTTGGACAGGGGGCGAGGGCTACACCTTC. Amino acid sequence: CASSWTGGEGYTF.

The chain combines TRBV6-5 with TRBJ2-2, with 7 bases that match TRBD2. Germline trimming cut 10 bases from V and 5 bases from J; bases unmatched to any gene: 10. The CDR3 contains 14 residues. In germline, CDR1 is MNHEY, CDR2 SVGAGI. CDR3 bases: TGTGCCACCGGGGGGATTACTCGGACCGGGGAGCTGTTTTTT. It encodes CATGGITRTGELFF.

The CDR3 protein is CATGTGGRYNEQFF. In nucleotides, the CDR3 is TGTGCCACAGGGACAGGGGGCCGTTACAATGAGCAGTTCTTC. V and J are TRBV9 and TRBJ2-1, with TRBD1 matching over 12 bases. CDR1 and CDR2 (germline): SGDLS, YYNGEE. CDR3 length equals 14 residues. The ends lost 9 bases at V and 4 bases at J; junction bases unmatched: 5.

The rearrangement links TRBV24-1 to TRBJ1-4, with a possible D match to TRBD1 (5 bases). Germline V gene data show CDR1 as KGHDR and CDR2 as SFDVKD. CDR3 length equals 18 residues. V was clipped by 5 bases and J by 0 bases, with 18 bases between them. The CDR3 DNA reads TGTGCCACCAGTGCCCTAGGGGACCCCCGAACAACTAATGAAAAACTGTTTTTT. Translated: CATSALGDPRTTNEKLFF.

The V gene is TRBV19, the J gene TRBJ2-5; 8 nucleotides agree with TRBD1. After removal of 3 bases from V and 0 bases from J, the junction contained 12 bases not matched to a gene. Germline CDR1 reads LNHDA; CDR2 reads SQIVND (reference sequence). This CDR3 is built from 18 residues. The CDR3 DNA reads TGTGCCAGTAGTATGGGGTGGGCAGGGGGCTCGGACCAAGAGACCCAGTACTTC. Its translation is CASSMGWAGGSDQETQYF.

The chain combines TRBV5-1 with TRBJ1-4; D ambiguous. This CDR3 region has 15 residues. Germline V lookup: CDR1 SGHRS, CDR2 YFSETQ. With 4 bases removed from V and 6 bases from J, the gap between germline ends came to 16 bases. The chain's CDR3 is CASSPLDRDDEKLFF. The CDR3 coding sequence is TGCGCCAGCAGCCCCCTCGACCGGGATGATGAAAAACTGTTTTTT.

In DNA, the CDR3 is TGTGCTAGTGGTTCCGGGACTAGGGCCTACAATGAGCAGTTCTTC. This sequence encodes CASGSGTRAYNEQFF. The gene calls are TRBV12-5 and TRBJ2-1; 8 bases are a match to TRBD2. There are 15 residues in the CDR3. Germline trimming cut 4 bases from V and 2 bases from J; bases unmatched to any gene: 4. In germline, CDR1 is LGHNT, CDR2 FRNRAP.

V is TRBV6-5 and J is TRBJ1-3; TRBD1 agrees at 7 bases. Germline V gene lookup returns CDR1 MNHEY and CDR2 SVGAGI. The CDR3 consists of 15 residues. With V trimmed by 8 bases and J by 3 bases, 10 bases remained unmatched. CDR3 protein: CASRMEGAGGNTIYF. The CDR3 nucleotides are TGTGCCAGCCGGATGGAGGGGGCTGGTGGAAACACCATATATTTT.

The V gene is TRBV15, the J gene TRBJ2-2, with no clear D. The CDR3 is 15 residues long. V was clipped by 4 bases and J by 7 bases, with 16 bases between them. In germline, CDR1 is LNHNV, CDR2 YYDKDF (reference sequence). CDR3 sequence (DNA): TGTGCCACCAGCAAGGGTAACACTTTCGGCGGGGAGCTGTTTTTT. This codes for CATSKGNTFGGELFF.

This sequence joins TRBV6-6 and TRBJ2-2; possibly TRBD1 or TRBD2 for D (5 bases each). This CDR3 region has 15 residues. Trimming left V 5 bases short and J 0 bases short, with 10 bases between. Germline assignment: CDR1 MNHNY and CDR2 SVGAGI (reference sequence). The CDR3, as DNA: TGTGCCAGCAGTCGGGTGGGGGCGAACACCGGGGAGCTGTTTTTT. Translated, it gives CASSRVGANTGELFF.

This chain's CDR3 is CASSLDPTREDGYTF. CDR3 nucleotide sequence: TGTGCCAGCAGCTTGGACCCGACACGGGAGGATGGCTACACCTTC. This rearrangement joins TRBV5-4 to TRBJ1-2; D ambiguous. There are 15 residues in the CDR3. V lost 0 bases and J 6 bases, leaving 15 bases between the germline ends. Per the germline V gene, CDR1 is SGHNT and CDR2 is YYREEE (reference sequence). The full variable domain, in which reference TRBV5-4 and TRBJ1-2 provide the parts outside the CDR3, is ETGVTQSPTHLIKTRGQQVTLRCSSQSGHNTVSWYQQALGQGPQFIFQYYREEENGRGNFPPRFSGLQFPNYSSELNVNALELDDSALYLCASSLDPTREDGYTFGSGTRLTVV.

The V gene is TRBV7-2, the J gene TRBJ2-3; D unresolved. CDR1 and CDR2 (germline): SGHTA, FQGNSA. The CDR3 has 14 residues. Trimming cost V 5 bases and J 4 bases, with 13 bases left between them. This CDR3 is CASSNLGRADTQYF. The CDR3 bases are TGTGCCAGCAGCAACCTAGGACGCGCAGATACGCAGTATTTT.

The V gene is TRBV19, the J gene TRBJ1-2; possibly TRBD1 for D (5 bases). This CDR3 is built from 13 residues. CDR1 is LNHDA and CDR2 is SQIVND in the germline V gene (reference sequence). V lost 5 bases, J lost 4 bases, and 11 bases lay in between. CDR3 sequence (DNA): TGTGCCAGTAGTTTTACAGGCACCTATGGCTACACCTTC. Translated, it gives CASSFTGTYGYTF.

The chain has TRBV6-5 and TRBJ1-2, with D hard to call. The CDR3 consists of 15 residues. V was trimmed by 6 bases and J by 6 bases, leaving 20 bases between them. Germline CDR1 MNHEY, CDR2 SVGAGI. In nucleotides, the CDR3 is TGTGCCAGCAGCCTACACGGAGGGCTGGTCGATGGCTACACCTTC. The encoded protein is CASSLHGGLVDGYTF.

CDR3 nucleotide sequence: TGTGCCAGCAGTTACTCCCGTGTCGGGGGCGACCTTAACACAGATACGCAGTATTTT. Amino acids: CASSYSRVGGDLNTDTQYF. The J gene is TRBJ2-3, the V gene TRBV6-2 or TRBV6-3; D tentatively reads TRBD1 or TRBD2 (6 bases each). This CDR3 region has 19 residues. V gave up 0 bases and J gave up 2 bases, with 21 bases separating them. Germline V gene data show CDR1 as MNHEY and CDR2 as SVGEGT.

The chain recombines TRBV6-2 or TRBV6-3 with TRBJ2-1; TRBD1 matches at 9 bases. Germline V gene sequence: CDR1 MNHEY, CDR2 SVGEGT. The ends lost 5 bases at V and 6 bases at J; junction bases unmatched: 14. The CDR3 length is 17 residues. The CDR3 nucleotides are TGTGCCAGCAGTCCCAGGTTAGGACAGGGGATGGGCAATGAGCAGTTCTTC. Its translation: CASSPRLGQGMGNEQFF.

CDR3 protein: CASSLGLGDLSEQFF. The CDR3 nucleotides are TGTGCCAGCAGCTTAGGGCTAGGGGACCTCTCTGAGCAGTTCTTC. This rearrangement joins TRBV11-2 to TRBJ2-1; possibly TRBD1 or TRBD2 for D (5 bases each). V was cut by 1 base and J by 9 bases, with 16 bases left in between. Germline V gives CDR1 SGHAT, CDR2 FQNNGV. The CDR3 covers 15 residues.

This clone was observed a single time. The V call is TRBV19, the J call TRBJ1-2, with D uncertain. This CDR3 is 14 amino acids long. Germline CDR1 and CDR2: LNHDA and SQIVND (reference sequence). The germline V and J ends were trimmed by 7 bases and 0 bases, with 12 bases remaining between them. The CDR3 region is CASNYQTTNYGYTF. The CDR3 DNA reads as TGTGCCAGTAATTACCAGACCACTAACTATGGCTACACCTTC.

V usage is TRBV28 and J usage is TRBJ1-2; a weak D match, TRBD1 (6 bases). Trimming removed 6 bases at V and 1 base at J, with 15 bases between. This CDR3 comprises 15 residues. CDR1 is MDHEN and CDR2 is SYDVKM in the germline V gene. The CDR3 sequence: CASRSTGQGNYGYTF. The CDR3 nucleotides are TGTGCCAGCAGATCGACAGGTCAGGGTAACTATGGCTACACCTTC.

This clone was picked up a small number of times. V is TRBV28 and J is TRBJ1-2; 8 bases are a match to TRBD1. Germline V CDR1 and CDR2: MDHEN, SYDVKM. The CDR3 has 14 residues. Trimming took 5 bases from V and 4 from J; bases not matched to a gene: 6. CDR3 sequence reads: CASSPRDRIYGYTF. CDR3 nucleotides: TGTGCCAGCAGTCCCCGGGACAGGATCTATGGCTACACCTTC.

V usage is TRBV30 and J usage is TRBJ1-1; 9 bases agree with TRBD1. The V gene's germline CDR1 is GTSNPN and CDR2 SVGIG (reference sequence). V shed 6 bases and J 4 bases; nucleotides not matched to a gene: 3. The CDR3 extends over 12 amino acids. The CDR3, as DNA: TGTGCCTGCCCGACAGGGGGCACTGAAGCTTTCTTT. Amino acid sequence: CACPTGGTEAFF. The whole variable domain, remainder taken from reference TRBV30 and TRBJ1-1, is SQTIHQWPATLVQPVGSPLSLECTVEGTSNPNLYWYRQAAGRGLQLLFYSVGIGQISSEVPQNLSASRPQDRQFILSSKKLLLSDSGFYLCACPTGGTEAFFGQGTRLTVV.

V gene TRBV7-2 combines with J gene TRBJ2-6, with TRBD2 identical over 12 bases. The CDR3 sequence is 19 residues long. Germline values: CDR1 SGHTA, CDR2 FQGNSA. V shed 4 bases and J 0 bases; nucleotides not matched to a gene: 7. The CDR3 loop reads CASSSRLAGDSSGANVLTF. CDR3 bases: TGTGCCAGCAGCTCCCGACTAGCGGGGGACAGCTCTGGGGCCAACGTCCTGACTTTC.